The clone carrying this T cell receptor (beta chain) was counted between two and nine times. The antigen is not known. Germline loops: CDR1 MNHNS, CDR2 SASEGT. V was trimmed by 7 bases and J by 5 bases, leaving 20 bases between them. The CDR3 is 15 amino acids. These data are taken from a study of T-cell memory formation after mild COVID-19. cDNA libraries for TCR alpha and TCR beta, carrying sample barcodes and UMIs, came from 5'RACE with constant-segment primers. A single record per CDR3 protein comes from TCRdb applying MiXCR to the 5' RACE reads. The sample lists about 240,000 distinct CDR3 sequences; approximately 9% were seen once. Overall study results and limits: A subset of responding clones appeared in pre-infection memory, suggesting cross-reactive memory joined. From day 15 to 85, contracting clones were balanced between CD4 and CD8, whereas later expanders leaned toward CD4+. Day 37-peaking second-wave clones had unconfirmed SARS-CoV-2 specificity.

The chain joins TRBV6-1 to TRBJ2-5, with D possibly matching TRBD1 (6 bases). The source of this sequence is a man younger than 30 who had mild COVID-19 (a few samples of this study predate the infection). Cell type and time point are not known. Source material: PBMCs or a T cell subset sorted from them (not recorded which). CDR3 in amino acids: CASKIGQGDIETQYF. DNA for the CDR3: TGTGCCAGCAAAATAGGGCAAGGGGACATCGAGACCCAGTACTTC.